This entry is about one TCR beta chain. The data originate from a study of molecular identifiers for immune sequencing clone quantification. The CDR3 totals 15 residues. Trimming left V 5 bases short and J 7 bases short, with 18 bases between. Germline assignment: CDR1 LNHDA and CDR2 SQIVND (reference sequence). From the PCR reads, TCRdb called clonotypes with MiXCR, one entry per CDR3 protein. In the table there are around 460,000 distinct CDR3 sequences, around a fifth of which are singletons. As CD8+CD4-CCR7+CD45RA+ cells, naive CD8 T cells were sorted. The clonotype comes from a human donor in good health. Some libraries in this study had Jurkat cell RNA spiked in. This chain connects TRBV19 to TRBJ2-1; D not certain. The sample comprised naive CD8+ T cells from blood, with Jurkat cell RNA spiked in. Subset here: FACS-sorted CD8+CD4-CCR7+CD45RA+ naive T cells. The CDR3 nucleotides read TGTGCCAGTAGTTCCACGTTAGGCCTTCGGAATGAGCAGTTCTTC. Translating gives CASSSTLGLRNEQFF. The full variable domain, with the rest looked up from reference TRBV19 and TRBJ2-1, is DGGITQSPKYLFRKEGQNVTLSCEQNLNHDAMYWYRQDPGQGLRLIYYSQIVNDFQKGDIAEGYSVSREKKESFPLTVTSAQKNPTAFYLCASSSTLGLRNEQFFGPGTRLTVL.